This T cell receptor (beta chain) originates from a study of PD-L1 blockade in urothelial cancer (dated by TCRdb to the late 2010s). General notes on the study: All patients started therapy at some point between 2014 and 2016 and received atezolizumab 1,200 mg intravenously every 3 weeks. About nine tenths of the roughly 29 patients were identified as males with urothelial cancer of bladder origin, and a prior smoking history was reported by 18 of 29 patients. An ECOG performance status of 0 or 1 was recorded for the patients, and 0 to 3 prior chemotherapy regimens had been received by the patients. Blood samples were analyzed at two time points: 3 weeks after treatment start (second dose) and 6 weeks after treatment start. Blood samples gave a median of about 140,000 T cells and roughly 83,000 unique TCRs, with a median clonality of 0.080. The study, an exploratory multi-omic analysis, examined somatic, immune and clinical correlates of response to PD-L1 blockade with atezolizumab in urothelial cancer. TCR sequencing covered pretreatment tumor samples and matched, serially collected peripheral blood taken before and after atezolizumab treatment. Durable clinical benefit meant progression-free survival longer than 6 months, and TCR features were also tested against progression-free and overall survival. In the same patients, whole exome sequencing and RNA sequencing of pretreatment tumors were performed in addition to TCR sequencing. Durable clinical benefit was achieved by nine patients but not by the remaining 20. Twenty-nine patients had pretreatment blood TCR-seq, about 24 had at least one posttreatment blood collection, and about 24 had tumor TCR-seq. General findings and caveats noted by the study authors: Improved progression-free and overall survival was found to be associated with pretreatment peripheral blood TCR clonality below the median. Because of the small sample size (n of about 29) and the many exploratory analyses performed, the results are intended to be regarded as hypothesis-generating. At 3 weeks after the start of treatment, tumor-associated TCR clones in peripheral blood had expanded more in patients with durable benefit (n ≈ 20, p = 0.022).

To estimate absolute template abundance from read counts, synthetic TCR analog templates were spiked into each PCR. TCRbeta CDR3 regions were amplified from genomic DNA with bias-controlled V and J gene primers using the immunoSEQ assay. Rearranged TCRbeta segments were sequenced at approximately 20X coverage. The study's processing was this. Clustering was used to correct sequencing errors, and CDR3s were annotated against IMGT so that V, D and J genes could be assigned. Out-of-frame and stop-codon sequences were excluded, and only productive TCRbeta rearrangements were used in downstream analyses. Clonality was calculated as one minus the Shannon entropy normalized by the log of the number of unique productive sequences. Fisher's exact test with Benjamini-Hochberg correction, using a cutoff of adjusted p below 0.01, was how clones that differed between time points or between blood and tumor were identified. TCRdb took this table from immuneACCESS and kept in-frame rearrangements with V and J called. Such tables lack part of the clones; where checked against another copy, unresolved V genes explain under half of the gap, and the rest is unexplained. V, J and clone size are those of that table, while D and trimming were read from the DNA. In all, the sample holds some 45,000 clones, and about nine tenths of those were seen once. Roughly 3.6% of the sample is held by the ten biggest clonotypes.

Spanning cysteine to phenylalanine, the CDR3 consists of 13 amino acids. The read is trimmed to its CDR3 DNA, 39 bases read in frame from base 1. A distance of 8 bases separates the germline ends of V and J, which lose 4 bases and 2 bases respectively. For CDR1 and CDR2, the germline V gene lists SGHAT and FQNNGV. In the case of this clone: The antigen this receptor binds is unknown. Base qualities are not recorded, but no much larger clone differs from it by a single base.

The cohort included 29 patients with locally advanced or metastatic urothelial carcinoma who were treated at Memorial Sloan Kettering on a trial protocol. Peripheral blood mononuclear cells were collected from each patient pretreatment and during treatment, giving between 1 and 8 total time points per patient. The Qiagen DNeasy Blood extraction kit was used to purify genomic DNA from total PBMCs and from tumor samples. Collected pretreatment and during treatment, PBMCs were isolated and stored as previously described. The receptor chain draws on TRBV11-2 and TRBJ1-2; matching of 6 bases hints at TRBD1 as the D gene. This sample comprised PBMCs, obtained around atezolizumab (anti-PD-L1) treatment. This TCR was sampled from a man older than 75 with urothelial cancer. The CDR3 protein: CASSWTENYGYTF. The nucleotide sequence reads TGTGCCAGCAGCTGGACAGAAAACTATGGCTACACCTTC.